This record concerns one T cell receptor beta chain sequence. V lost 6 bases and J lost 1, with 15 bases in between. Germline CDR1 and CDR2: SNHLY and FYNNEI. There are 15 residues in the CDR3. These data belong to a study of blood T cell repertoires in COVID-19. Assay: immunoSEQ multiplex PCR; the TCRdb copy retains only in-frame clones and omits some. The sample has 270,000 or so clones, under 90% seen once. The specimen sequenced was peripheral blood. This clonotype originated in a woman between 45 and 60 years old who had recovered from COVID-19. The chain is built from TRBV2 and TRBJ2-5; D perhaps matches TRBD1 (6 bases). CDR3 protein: CASSEGVGSQETQYF. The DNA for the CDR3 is TGTGCCAGCAGCGAGGGGGTGGGGAGCCAAGAGACCCAGTACTTC.